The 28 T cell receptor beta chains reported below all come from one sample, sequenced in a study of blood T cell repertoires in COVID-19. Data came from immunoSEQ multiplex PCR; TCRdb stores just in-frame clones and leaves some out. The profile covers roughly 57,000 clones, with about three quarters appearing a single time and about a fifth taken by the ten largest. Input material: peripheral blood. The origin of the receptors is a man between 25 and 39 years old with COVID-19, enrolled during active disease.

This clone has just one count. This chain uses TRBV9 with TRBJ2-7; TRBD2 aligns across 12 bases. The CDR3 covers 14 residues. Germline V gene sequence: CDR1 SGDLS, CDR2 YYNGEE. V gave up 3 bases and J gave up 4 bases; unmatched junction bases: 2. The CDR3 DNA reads TGTGCCAGCAGCGCAACTAGCGGGGGGTACGAGCAGTACTTC. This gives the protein CASSATSGGYEQYF.

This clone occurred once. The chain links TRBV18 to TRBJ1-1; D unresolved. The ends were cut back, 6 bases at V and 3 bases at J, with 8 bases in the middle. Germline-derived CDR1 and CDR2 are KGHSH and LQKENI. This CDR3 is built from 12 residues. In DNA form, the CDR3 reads TGTGCCAGCTCGGCCGGGGACACTGAAGCTTTCTTT. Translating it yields CASSAGDTEAFF.

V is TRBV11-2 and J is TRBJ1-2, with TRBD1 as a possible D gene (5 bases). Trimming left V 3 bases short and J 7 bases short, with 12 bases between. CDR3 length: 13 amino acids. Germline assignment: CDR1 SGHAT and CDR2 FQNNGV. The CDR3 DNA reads TGTGCCAGCAGCTTCATTGGGGCACTTGGCTACACCTTC. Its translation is CASSFIGALGYTF. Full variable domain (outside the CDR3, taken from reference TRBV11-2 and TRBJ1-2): EAGVAQSPRYKIIEKRQSVAFWCNPISGHATLYWYQQILGQGPKLLIQFQNNGVVDDSQLPKDRFSAERLKGVDSTLKIQPAKLEDSAVYLCASSFIGALGYTFGSGTRLTVV.

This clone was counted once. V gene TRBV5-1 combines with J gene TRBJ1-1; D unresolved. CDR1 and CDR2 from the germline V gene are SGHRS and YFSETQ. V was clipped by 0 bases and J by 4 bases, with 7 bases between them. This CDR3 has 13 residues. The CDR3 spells CASSLVTGTEAFF. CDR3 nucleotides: TGCGCCAGCAGCTTGGTTACGGGCACTGAAGCTTTCTTT.

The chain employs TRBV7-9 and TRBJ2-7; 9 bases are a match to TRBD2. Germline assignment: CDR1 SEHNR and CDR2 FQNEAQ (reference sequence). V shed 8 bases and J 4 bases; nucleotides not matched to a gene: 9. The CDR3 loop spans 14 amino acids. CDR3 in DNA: TGTGCCAGCGCCCAACTAGCGGGTTCTTACGAGCAGTACTTC. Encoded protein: CASAQLAGSYEQYF.

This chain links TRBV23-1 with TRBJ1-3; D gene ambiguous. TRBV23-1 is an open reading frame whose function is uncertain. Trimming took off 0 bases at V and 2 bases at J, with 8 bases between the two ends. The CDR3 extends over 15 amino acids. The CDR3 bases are TGCGCCAGCAGTCAATCGGGAGGGACTGGAAACACCATATATTTT. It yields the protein CASSQSGGTGNTIYF.

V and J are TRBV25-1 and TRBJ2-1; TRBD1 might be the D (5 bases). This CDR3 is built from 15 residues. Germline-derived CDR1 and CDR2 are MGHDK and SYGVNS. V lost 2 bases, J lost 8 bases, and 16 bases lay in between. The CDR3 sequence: CASSEAREIGDEQFF. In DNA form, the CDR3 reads TGTGCCAGCAGTGAAGCCAGGGAAATTGGCGATGAGCAGTTCTTC.

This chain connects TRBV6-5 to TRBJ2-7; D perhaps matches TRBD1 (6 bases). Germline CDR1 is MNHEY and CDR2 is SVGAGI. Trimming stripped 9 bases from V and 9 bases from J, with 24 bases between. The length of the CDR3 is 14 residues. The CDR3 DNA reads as TGTGCCAGTCGCGATGACAGGCCCGGGTCGTGGCAGTACTTC. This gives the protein CASRDDRPGSWQYF.

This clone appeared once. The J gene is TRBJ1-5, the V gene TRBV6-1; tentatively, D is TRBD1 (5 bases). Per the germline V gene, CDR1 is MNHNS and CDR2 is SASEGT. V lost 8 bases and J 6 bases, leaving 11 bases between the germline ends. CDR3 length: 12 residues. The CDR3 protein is CASLAGGQPQHF. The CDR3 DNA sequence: TGTGCCAGCCTCGCGGGGGGTCAGCCCCAGCATTTT.

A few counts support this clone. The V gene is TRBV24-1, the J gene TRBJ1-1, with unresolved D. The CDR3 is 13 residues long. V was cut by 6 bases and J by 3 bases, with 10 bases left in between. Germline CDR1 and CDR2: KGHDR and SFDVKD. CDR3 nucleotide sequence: TGTGCCACCAGTCCAAGCGGTCACACTGAAGCTTTCTTT. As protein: CATSPSGHTEAFF.

The DNA of the CDR3 is TGTGCCAGCAGTTTCTCACAGGGGGCAGAGGAGCAGTACTTC. Translated: CASSFSQGAEEQYF. The chain recombines TRBV28 with TRBJ2-7; 9 bases line up with TRBD1. Germline V gene data show CDR1 as MDHEN and CDR2 as SYDVKM. The CDR3 loop spans 14 amino acids. V was pared by 3 bases and J by 7 bases, with 7 bases of the junction left unmatched.

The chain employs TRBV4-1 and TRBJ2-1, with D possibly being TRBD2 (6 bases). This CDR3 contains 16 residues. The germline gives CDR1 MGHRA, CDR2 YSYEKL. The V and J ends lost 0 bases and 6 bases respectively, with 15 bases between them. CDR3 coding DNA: TGCGCCAGCAGCCAAGAAGGAGTGCGGGACGTCAATGAGCAGTTCTTC. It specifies CASSQEGVRDVNEQFF.

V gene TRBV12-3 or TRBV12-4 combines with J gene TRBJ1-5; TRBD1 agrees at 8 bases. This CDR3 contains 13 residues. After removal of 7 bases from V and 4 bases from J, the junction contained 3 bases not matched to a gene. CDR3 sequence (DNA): TGTGCCAGCAACAGGGGGGGAAATCAGCCCCAGCATTTT. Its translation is CASNRGGNQPQHF.

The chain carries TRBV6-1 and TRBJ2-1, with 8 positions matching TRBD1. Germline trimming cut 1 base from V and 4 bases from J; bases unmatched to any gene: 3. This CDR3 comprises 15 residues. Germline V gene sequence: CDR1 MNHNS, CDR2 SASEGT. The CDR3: CASSEGQGKYNEQFF. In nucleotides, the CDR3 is TGTGCCAGCAGTGAAGGACAGGGGAAGTACAATGAGCAGTTCTTC.

This CDR3 is CASSLGPGRRDTEAFF. DNA of the CDR3: TGCGCCAGCAGCTTGGGGCCAGGGCGGCGCGATACTGAAGCTTTCTTT. The chain carries TRBV5-1 and TRBJ1-1, with D possibly being TRBD1 (5 bases). Trimming pared 0 bases from V and 5 bases from J, leaving 17 bases between. Germline loops: CDR1 SGHRS, CDR2 YFSETQ. The CDR3 runs to 16 residues.

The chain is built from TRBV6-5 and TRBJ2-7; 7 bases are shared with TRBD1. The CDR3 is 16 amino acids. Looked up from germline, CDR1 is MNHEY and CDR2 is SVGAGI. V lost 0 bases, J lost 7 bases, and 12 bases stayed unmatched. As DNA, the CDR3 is TGTGCCAGCAGTTACTCGGAAGGGGGCTGGGATAGGGAGCAGTACTTC. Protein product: CASSYSEGGWDREQYF.

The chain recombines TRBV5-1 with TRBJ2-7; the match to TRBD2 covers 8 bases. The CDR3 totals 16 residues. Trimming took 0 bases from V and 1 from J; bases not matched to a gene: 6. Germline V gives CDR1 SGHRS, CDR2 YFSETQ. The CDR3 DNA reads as TGCGCCAGCAGCTTGGCCCTAGCGGGCTCTTCCTACGAGCAGTACTTC. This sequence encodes CASSLALAGSSYEQYF.

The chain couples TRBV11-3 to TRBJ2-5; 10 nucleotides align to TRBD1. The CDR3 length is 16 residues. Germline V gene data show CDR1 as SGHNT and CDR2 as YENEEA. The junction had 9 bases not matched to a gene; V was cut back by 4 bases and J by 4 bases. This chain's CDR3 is CASSSTGGLRGETQYF. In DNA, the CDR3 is TGTGCCAGCAGCTCGACAGGGGGCTTAAGGGGAGAGACCCAGTACTTC.

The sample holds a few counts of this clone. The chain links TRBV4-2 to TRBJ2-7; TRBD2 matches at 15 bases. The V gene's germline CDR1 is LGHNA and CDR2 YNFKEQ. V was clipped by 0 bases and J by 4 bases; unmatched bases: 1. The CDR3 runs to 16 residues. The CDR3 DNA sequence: TGTGCCAGCAGCCAAGATGGGACTAGCGGGGGGTACGAGCAGTACTTC. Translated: CASSQDGTSGGYEQYF.

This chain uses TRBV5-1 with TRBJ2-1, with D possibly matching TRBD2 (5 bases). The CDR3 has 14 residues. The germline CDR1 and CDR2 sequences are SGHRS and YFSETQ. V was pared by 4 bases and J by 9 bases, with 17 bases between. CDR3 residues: CASSPRGPPPEQFF. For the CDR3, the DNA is TGCGCCAGCAGCCCCCGGGGTCCACCCCCTGAGCAGTTCTTC. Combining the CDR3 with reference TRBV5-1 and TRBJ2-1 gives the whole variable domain KAGVTQTPRYLIKTRGQQVTLSCSPISGHRSVSWYQQTPGQGLQFLFEYFSETQRNKGNFPGRFSGRQFSNSRSEMNVSTLELGDSALYLCASSPRGPPPEQFFGPGTRLTVL.

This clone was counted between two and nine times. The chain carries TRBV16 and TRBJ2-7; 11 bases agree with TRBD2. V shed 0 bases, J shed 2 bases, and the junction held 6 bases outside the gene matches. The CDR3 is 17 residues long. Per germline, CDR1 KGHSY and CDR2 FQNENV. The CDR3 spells CASSQSPTSGVTYEQYF. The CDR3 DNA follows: TGTGCCAGCAGCCAATCCCCGACTAGCGGGGTTACCTACGAGCAGTACTTC.

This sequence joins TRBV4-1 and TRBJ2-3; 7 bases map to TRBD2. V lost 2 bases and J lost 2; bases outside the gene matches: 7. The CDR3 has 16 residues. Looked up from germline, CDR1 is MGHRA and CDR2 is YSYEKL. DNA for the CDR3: TGCGCCAGCAGCCAAACAACGGGAGGCGTCACAGATACGCAGTATTTT. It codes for CASSQTTGGVTDTQYF.

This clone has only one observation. The CDR3 region is CASSLDSSGVDTQYF. The CDR3 DNA is TGCGCCAGCAGCTTGGATAGTAGCGGGGTTGATACGCAGTATTTT. This chain connects TRBV5-1 to TRBJ2-3, with 8 bases fitting TRBD2. The CDR3 has 15 residues. Germline V gene data show CDR1 as SGHRS and CDR2 as YFSETQ. Trimming cost V 0 bases and J 6 bases; bases outside gene matches: 6.

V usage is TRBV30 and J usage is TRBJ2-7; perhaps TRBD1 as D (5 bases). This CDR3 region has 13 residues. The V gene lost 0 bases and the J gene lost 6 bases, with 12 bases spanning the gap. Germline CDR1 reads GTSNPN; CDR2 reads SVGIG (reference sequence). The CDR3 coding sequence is TGTGCCTGGAGTGTAGGGGTGACGGGCGAGCAGTACTTC. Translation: CAWSVGVTGEQYF.

As DNA, the CDR3 is TGTGCCAGCAGTGAGCTAGACAGGGCAGGAAACTCCTATAATTCACCCCTCCACTTT. Translating gives CASSELDRAGNSYNSPLHF. The J gene is TRBJ1-6, the V gene TRBV6-1; the match to TRBD1 covers 7 bases. This CDR3 contains 19 residues. CDR1 is MNHNS, CDR2 SASEGT, per germline. The J segment lost 0 bases and the V segment lost 3 bases, leaving 11 bases of the junction unmatched.

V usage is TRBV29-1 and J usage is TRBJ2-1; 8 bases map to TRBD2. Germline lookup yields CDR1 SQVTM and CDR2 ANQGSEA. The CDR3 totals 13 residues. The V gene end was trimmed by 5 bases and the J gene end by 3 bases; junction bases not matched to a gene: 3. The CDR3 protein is CSVTSGYYNEQFF. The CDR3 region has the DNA TGCAGCGTTACTAGCGGTTACTACAATGAGCAGTTCTTC.

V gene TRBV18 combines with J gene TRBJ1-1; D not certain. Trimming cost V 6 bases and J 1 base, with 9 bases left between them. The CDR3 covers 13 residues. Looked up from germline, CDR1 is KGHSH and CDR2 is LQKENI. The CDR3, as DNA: TGTGCCAGCTCCACGGGAGAGAACACTGAAGCTTTCTTT. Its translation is CASSTGENTEAFF.

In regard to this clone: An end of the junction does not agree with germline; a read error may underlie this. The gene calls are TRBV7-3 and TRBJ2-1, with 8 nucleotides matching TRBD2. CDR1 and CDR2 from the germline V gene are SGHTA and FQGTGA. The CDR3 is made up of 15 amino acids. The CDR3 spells CASSVTSGGNNEQFF. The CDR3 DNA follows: TGTGCCAGCAGCGTAACTAGCGGAGGAAACAATGAGCAGTTCTTC.